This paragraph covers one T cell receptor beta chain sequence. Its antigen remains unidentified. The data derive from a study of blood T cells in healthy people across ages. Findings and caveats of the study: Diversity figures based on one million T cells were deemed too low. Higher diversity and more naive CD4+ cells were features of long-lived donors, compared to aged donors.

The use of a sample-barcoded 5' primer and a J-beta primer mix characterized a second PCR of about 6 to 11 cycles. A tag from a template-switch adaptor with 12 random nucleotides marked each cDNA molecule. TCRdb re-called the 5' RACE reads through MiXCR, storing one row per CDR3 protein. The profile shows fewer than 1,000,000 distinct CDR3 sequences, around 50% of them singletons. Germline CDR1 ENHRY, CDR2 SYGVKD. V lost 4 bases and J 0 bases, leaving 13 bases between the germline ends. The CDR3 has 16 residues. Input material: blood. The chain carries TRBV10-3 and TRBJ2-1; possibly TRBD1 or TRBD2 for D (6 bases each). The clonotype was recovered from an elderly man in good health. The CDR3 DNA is TGTGCCATCAGTGGGGGGGCAGGAGTCTCCTACAATGAGCAGTTCTTC. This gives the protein CAISGGAGVSYNEQFF.